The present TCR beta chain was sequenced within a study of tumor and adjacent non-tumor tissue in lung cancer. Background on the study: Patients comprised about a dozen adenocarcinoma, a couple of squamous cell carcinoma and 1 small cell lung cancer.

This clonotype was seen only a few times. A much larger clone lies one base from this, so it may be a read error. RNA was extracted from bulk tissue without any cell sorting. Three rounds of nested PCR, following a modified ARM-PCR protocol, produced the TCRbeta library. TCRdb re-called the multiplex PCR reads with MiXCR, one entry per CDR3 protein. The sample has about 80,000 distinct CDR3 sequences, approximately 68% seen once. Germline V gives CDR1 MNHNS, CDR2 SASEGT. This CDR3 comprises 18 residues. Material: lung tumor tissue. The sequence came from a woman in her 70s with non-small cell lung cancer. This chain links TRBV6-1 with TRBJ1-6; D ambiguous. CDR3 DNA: TGTGCCAGCAGTGAAACGTGGAGGGAGAGCTCCTATAATTCACCCCTCCAATTT. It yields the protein CASSETWRESSYNSPLQF.